This TCR beta chain was retrieved from a study of blood T cell repertoires in COVID-19. About the research overall: Sites across the United States, Italy and Spain contributed samples from acute and convalescent COVID-19. PBMCs, B-cell-depleted T cells, or T cells provided the cDNA or gDNA that made up the material.

Original data processing: Amplification with reference gene primers provided the estimates of nucleated cell counts. TCRdb's table, derived via immunoSEQ multiplex PCR, lists solely in-frame clones and lacks some. That table supplies the V and J calls and clone size; D and trimming were determined from the DNA. The sample yields 300,000 to 400,000 clones, over 80% seen once. Patients in Seattle were enrolled during active infection, then followed longitudinally. This clonotype was sampled from a man between 25 and 39 years old with COVID-19, enrolled during active disease. Sequencing was performed on peripheral blood.

CDR3 in amino acids: CASSLEGTGGGWTQYF. Written as DNA, the CDR3 is TGTGCCAGCAGCTTAGAAGGGACAGGGGGCGGTTGGACCCAGTACTTC. The chain is built from TRBV7-2 and TRBJ2-5, with 12 bases fitting TRBD1. After removal of 1 base from V and 7 bases from J, the junction contained 7 bases not matched to a gene. CDR3 length: 16 amino acids. CDR1 and CDR2 from the germline V gene are SGHTA and FQGNSA. The full variable domain, completed using reference TRBV7-2 and TRBJ2-5, is GAGVSQSPSNKVTEKGKDVELRCDPISGHTALYWYRQSLGQGLEFLIYFQGNSAPDKSGLPSDRFSAERTGGSVSTLTIQRTQQEDSAVYLCASSLEGTGGGWTQYFGPGTRLLVL.